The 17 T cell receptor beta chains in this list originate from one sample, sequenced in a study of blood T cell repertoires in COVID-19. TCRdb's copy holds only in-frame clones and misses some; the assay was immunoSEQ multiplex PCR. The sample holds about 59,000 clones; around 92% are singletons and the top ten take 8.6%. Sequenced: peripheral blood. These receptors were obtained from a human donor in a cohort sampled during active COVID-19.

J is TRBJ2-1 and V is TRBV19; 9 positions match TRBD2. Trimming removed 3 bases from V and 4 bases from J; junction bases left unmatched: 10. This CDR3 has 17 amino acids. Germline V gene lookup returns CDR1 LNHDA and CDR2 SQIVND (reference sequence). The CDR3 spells CASSIPSWTSAYNEQFF. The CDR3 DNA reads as TGTGCCAGTAGTATCCCCTCCTGGACTAGCGCTTACAATGAGCAGTTCTTC.

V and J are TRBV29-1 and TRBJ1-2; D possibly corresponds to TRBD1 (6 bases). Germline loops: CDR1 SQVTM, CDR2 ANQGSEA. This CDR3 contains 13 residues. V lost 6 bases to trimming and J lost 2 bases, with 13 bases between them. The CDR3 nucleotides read TGCAGCGTGGCCACAGGGCCCAACTATGGCTACACCTTC. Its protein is CSVATGPNYGYTF.

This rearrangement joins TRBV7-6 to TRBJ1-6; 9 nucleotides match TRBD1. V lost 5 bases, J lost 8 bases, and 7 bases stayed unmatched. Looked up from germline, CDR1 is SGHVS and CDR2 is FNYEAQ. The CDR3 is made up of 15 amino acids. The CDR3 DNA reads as TGTGCCAGCAGCAAGGACAGGGGTGGTGATTCACCCCTCCACTTT. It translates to CASSKDRGGDSPLHF.

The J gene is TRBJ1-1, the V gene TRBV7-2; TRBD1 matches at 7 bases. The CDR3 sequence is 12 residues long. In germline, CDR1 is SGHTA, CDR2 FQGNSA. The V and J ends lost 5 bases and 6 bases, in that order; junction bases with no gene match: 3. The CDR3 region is CASSLGQAEAFF. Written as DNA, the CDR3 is TGTGCCAGCAGCCTCGGACAGGCTGAAGCTTTCTTT.

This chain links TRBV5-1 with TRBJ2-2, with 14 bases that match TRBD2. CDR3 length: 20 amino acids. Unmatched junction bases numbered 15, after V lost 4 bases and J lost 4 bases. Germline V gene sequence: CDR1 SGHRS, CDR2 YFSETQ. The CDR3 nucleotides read TGCGCCAGCAGCCCGGGACCTGGGACTAGCGGGAGCGGCGGCACCGGGGAGCTGTTTTTT. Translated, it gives CASSPGPGTSGSGGTGELFF.

DNA of the CDR3: TGTGCCAGCAGCCCGTCCCGTAAGGGGGAAAAACTGTTTTTT. Translated: CASSPSRKGEKLFF. The chain is built from TRBV5-4 and TRBJ1-4; TRBD1 is a possible D gene (5 bases). The CDR3 loop spans 14 amino acids. Trimming removed 4 bases from V and 8 bases from J, with 15 bases in between. Germline-derived CDR1 and CDR2 are SGHNT and YYREEE (reference sequence).

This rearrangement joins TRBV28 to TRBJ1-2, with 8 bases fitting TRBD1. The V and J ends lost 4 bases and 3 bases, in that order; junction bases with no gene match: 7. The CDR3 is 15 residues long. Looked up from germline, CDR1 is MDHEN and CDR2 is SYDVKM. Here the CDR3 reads CASSSQGAGDYGYTF. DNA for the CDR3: TGTGCCAGCAGTTCGCAGGGGGCCGGTGACTATGGCTACACCTTC.

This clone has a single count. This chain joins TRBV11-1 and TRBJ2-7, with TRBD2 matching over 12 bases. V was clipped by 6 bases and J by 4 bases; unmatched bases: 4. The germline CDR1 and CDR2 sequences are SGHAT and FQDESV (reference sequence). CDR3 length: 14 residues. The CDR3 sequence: CASRVTSGRYEQYF. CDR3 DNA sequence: TGTGCCAGCAGAGTGACTAGCGGGAGATACGAGCAGTACTTC.

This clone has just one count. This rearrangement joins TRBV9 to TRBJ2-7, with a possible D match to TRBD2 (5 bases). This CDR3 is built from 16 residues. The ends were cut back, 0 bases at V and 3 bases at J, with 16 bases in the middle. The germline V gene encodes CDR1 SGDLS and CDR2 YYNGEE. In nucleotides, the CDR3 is TGTGCCAGCAGCGTAGGGGGTAGGGCCCGGGACTACGAGCAGTACTTC. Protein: CASSVGGRARDYEQYF.

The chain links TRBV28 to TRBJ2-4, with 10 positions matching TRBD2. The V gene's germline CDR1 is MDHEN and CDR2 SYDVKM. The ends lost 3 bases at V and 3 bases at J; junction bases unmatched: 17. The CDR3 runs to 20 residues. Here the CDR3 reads CASSFIRGFTSGISKNIQYF. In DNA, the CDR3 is TGTGCCAGCAGTTTCATAAGAGGTTTTACTAGCGGGATAAGCAAAAACATTCAGTACTTC.

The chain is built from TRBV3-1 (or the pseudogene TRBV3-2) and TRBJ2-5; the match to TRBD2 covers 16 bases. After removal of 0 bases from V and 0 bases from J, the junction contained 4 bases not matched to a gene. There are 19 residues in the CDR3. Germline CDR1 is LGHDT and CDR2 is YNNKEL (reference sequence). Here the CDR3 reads CASSQDGTSGGVYQETQYF. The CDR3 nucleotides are TGTGCCAGCAGCCAAGATGGGACTAGCGGGGGGGTGTACCAAGAGACCCAGTACTTC.

CDR3 amino acids: CASSPREGETQYF. The DNA of the CDR3 is TGTGCCAGCTCACCGAGGGAAGGGGAGACCCAGTACTTC. The rearrangement uses TRBV18 and TRBJ2-5; tentatively, D is TRBD2 (5 bases). The CDR3 loop spans 13 amino acids. CDR1 is KGHSH and CDR2 is LQKENI in the germline V gene. The V and J ends lost 3 bases and 5 bases respectively, with 10 bases between them.

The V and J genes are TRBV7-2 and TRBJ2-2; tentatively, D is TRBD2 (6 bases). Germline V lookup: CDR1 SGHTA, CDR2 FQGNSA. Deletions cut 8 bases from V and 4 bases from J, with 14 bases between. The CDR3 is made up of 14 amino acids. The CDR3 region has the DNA TGTGCCAGCTCGGTCCAGGGAGGCACCGGGGAGCTGTTTTTT. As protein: CASSVQGGTGELFF.

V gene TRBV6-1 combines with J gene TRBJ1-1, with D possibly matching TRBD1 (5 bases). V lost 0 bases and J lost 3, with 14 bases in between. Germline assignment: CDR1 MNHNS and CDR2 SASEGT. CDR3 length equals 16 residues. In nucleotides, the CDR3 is TGTGCCAGCAGTGAAGCCCCGGGGGGAAGAGACACTGAAGCTTTCTTT. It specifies CASSEAPGGRDTEAFF.

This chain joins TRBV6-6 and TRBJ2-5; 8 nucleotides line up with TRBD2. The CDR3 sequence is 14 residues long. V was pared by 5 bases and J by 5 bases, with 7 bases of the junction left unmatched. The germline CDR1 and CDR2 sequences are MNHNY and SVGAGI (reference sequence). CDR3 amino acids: CASSPSGGVETQYF. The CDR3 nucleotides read TGTGCCAGCAGTCCCAGCGGGGGCGTGGAGACCCAGTACTTC.

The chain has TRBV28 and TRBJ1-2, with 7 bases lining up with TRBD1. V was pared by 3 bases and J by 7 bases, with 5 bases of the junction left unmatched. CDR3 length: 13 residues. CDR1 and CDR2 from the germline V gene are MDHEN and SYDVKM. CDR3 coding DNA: TGTGCCAGCAGTTTCCGACAGGGAGCTGGCTACACCTTC. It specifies CASSFRQGAGYTF.

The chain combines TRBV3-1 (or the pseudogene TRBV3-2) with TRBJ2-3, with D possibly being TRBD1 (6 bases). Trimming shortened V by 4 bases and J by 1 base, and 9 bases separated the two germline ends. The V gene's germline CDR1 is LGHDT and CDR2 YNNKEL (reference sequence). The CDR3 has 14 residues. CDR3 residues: CASSPAGGTDTQYF. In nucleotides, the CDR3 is TGTGCCAGCAGCCCGGCAGGGGGCACAGATACGCAGTATTTT.